A single sample gave rise to the 5 T cell receptor beta chains below, sequenced in a study of cytotoxic CD8 clonotypes in ibrutinib-treated CLL. Sequencing was performed with immunoSEQ multiplex PCR; in TCRdb, only in-frame clones are kept and a portion is missing. The sample records more than 200,000 clones, less than 75% being singletons. Sequencing used PBMCs, obtained after 24 months of ibrutinib treatment. These TCRs come from a human donor with chronic lymphocytic leukemia.

The genes are TRBV6-6 and TRBJ2-7; perhaps TRBD2 as D (6 bases). CDR3 length: 14 residues. The germline V and J ends were trimmed by 4 bases and 2 bases, with 12 bases remaining between them. Germline V lookup: CDR1 MNHNY, CDR2 SVGAGI (reference sequence). The CDR3 DNA follows: TGTGCCAGCAGTTCGGGGGACCTAACCTACGAGCAGTACTTC. Translation: CASSSGDLTYEQYF.

The DNA of the CDR3 is TGTGCCAGCAGCGTAGGAGCGGGAGTTCAGTTCTTC. Amino acid sequence: CASSVGAGVQFF. J is TRBJ2-1 and V is TRBV9; 8 bases fit TRBD2. The CDR3 has 12 residues. Trimming took 0 bases from V and 13 from J; bases not matched to a gene: 3. Germline CDR1 is SGDLS and CDR2 is YYNGEE.

The rearrangement joins TRBV5-1 to TRBJ2-1; TRBD2 is a possible D gene (5 bases). CDR3 length: 15 amino acids. Trimming stripped 6 bases from V and 2 bases from J, with 15 bases between. Germline CDR1 and CDR2: SGHRS and YFSETQ. CDR3 DNA: TGCGCCAGCAATTCCTACGGGATGACCTACAATGAGCAGTTCTTC. Its protein product is CASNSYGMTYNEQFF. The whole variable domain, remainder taken from reference TRBV5-1 and TRBJ2-1, is KAGVTQTPRYLIKTRGQQVTLSCSPISGHRSVSWYQQTPGQGLQFLFEYFSETQRNKGNFPGRFSGRQFSNSRSEMNVSTLELGDSALYLCASNSYGMTYNEQFFGPGTRLTVL.

The chain couples TRBV18 to TRBJ2-6; D ambiguous. The CDR3 is 16 amino acids. Trimming shortened V by 0 bases and J by 0 bases, and 6 bases separated the two germline ends. From germline, CDR1 is KGHSH and CDR2 LQKENI. The CDR3 loop reads CASSPPATSGANVLTF. CDR3 sequence (DNA): TGTGCCAGCTCACCACCGGCGACCTCTGGGGCCAACGTCCTGACTTTC.

The chain carries TRBV7-3 and TRBJ2-5; 9 nucleotides match TRBD2. From germline, CDR1 is SGHTA and CDR2 FQGTGA. With V trimmed by 5 bases and J by 5 bases, 12 bases remained unmatched. This CDR3 contains 16 residues. The CDR3 protein is CASSPRGSGSGETQYF. The CDR3 DNA reads TGTGCCAGCAGCCCCAGGGGTAGCGGGAGTGGGGAGACCCAGTACTTC.